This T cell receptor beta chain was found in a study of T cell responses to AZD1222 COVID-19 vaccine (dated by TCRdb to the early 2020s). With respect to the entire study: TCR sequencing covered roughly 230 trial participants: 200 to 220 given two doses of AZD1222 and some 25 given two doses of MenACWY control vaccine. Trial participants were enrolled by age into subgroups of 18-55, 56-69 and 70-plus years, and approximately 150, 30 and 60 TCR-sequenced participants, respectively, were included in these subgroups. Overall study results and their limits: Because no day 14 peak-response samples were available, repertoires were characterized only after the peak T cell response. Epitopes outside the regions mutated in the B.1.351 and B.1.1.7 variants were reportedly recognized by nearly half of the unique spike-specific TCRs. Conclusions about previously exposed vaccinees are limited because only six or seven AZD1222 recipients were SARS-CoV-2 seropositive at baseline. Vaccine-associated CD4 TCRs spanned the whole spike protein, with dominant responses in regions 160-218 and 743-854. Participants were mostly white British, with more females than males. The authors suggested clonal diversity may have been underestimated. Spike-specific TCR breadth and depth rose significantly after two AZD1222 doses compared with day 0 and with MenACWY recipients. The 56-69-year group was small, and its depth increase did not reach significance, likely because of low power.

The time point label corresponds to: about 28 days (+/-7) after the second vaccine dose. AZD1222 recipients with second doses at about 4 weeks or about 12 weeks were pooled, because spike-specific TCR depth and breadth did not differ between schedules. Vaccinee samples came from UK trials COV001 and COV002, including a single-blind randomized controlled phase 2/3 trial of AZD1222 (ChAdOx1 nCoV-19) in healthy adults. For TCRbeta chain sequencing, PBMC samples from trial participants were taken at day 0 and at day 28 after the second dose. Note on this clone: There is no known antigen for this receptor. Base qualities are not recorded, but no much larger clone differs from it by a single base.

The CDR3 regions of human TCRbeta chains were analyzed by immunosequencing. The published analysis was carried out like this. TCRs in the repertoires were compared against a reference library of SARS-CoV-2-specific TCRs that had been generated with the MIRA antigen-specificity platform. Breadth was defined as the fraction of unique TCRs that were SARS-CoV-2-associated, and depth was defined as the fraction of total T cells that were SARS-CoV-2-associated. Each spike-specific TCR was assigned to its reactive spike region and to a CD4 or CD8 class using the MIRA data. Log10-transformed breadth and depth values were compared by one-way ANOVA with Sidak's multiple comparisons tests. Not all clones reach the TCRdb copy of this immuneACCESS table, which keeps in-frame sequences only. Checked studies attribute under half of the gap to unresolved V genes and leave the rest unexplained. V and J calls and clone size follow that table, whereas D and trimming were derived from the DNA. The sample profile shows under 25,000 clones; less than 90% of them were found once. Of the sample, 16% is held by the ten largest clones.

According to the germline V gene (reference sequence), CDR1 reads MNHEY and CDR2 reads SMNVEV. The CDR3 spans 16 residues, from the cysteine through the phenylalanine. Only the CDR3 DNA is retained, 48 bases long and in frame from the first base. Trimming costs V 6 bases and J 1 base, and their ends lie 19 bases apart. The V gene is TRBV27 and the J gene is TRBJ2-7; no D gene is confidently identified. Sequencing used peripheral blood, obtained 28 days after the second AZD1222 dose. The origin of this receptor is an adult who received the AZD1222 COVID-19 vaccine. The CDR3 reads CASRPTGQVRSYEQYF. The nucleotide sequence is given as TGTGCCAGCAGACCCACCGGGCAGGTACGTTCCTACGAGCAGTACTTC.